The text below deals with one T cell receptor beta chain. This sample stems from a study of blood T cells in healthy people across ages. CDR1 is DFQATT and CDR2 is SNEGSKA in the germline V gene (reference sequence). This CDR3 comprises 15 residues. Combining a sample-barcoded 5' primer with a J-beta primer mix, a second PCR ran for roughly 7 to 12 cycles. TCRdb recomputed calls from the 5' RACE reads with MiXCR, one row per CDR3 protein. The table includes 730,000 or so distinct CDR3 sequences, roughly 44% detected once. The source is an older woman in good health. The rearrangement joins TRBV20-1 to TRBJ2-4; 11 nucleotides agree with TRBD2. The J call may not be correct, given that the DNA end is closer to TRBJ2-7. Sequencing input: blood. The CDR3 protein is CSARDLASGRYEQYF. The CDR3 region has the DNA TGCAGTGCTAGAGATCTCGCTAGCGGGAGGTACGAGCAGTACTTC.